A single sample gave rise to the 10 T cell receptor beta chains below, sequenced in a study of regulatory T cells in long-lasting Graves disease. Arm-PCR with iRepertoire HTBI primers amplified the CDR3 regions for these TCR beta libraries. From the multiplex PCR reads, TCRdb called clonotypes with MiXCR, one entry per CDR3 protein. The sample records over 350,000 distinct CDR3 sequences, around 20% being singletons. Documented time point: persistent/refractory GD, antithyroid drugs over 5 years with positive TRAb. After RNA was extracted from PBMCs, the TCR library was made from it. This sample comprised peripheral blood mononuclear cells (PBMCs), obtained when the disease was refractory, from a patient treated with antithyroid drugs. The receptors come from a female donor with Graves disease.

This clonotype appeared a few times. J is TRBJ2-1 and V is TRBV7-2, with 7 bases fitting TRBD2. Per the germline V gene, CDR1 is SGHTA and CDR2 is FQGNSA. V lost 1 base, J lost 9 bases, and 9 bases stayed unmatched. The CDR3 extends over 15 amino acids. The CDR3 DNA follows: TGTGCCAGCAGCTTAGGCCTAGCGGTAAACAGTGAGCAGTTCTTC. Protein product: CASSLGLAVNSEQFF.

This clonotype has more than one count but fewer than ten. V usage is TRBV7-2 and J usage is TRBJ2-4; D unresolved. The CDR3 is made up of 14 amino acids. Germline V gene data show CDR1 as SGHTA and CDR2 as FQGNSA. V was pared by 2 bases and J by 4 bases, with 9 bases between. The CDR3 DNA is TGTGCCAGCAGCTTAACCCGGTTAAAAAACATTCAGTACTTC. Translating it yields CASSLTRLKNIQYF.

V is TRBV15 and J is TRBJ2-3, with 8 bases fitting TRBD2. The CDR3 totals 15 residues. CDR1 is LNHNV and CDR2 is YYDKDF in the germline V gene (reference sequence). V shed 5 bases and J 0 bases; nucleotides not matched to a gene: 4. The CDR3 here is CATSPGGGSTDTQYF. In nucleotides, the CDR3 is TGTGCCACCAGCCCCGGGGGGGGGAGCACAGATACGCAGTATTTT.

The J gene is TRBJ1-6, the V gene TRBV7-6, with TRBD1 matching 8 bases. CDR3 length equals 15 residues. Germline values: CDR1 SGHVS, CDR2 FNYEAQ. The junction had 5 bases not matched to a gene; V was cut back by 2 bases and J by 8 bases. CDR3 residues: CASSLITGGDSPLHF. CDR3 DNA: TGTGCCAGCAGCTTAATCACAGGGGGGGATTCACCCCTCCACTTT.

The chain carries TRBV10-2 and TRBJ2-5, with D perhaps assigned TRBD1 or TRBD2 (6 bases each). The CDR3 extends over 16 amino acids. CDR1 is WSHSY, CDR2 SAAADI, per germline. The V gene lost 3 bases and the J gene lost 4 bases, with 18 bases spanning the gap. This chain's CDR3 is CASSDTSLGGPETQYF. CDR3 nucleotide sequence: TGCGCCAGCAGTGACACTAGCCTGGGGGGCCCAGAGACCCAGTACTTC.

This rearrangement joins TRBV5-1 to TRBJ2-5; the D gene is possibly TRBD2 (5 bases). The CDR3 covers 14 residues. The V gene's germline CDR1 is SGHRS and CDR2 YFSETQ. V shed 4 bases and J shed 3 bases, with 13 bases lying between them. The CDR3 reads CASSRGLGKETQYF. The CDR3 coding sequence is TGCGCCAGCAGCCGAGGACTGGGAAAAGAGACCCAGTACTTC.

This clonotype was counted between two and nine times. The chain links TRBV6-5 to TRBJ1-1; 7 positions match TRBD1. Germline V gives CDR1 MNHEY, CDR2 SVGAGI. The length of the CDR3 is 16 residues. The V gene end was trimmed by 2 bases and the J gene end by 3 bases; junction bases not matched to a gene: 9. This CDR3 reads CASSYLRQGWDTEAFF. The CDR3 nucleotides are TGTGCCAGCAGTTACCTGAGACAGGGATGGGACACTGAAGCTTTCTTT.

In DNA form, the CDR3 reads TGTGCCAGTAAGCCGGGACAGGGAACCCCGAACACTGAAGCTTTCTTT. Amino acid sequence: CASKPGQGTPNTEAFF. The chain employs TRBV19 and TRBJ1-1, with 9 bases fitting TRBD1. The trim removed 7 bases at V and 1 base at J, leaving 10 bases unmatched. The germline CDR1 and CDR2 sequences are LNHDA and SQIVND (reference sequence). The CDR3 is 16 residues long.

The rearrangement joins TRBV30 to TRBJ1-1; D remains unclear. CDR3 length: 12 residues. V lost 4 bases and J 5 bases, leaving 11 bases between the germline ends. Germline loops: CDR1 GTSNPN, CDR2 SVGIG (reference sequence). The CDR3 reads CAWTRPRTEAFF. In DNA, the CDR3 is TGTGCCTGGACCAGACCCCGGACTGAAGCTTTCTTT. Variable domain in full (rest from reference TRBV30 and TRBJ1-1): SQTIHQWPATLVQPVGSPLSLECTVEGTSNPNLYWYRQAAGRGLQLLFYSVGIGQISSEVPQNLSASRPQDRQFILSSKKLLLSDSGFYLCAWTRPRTEAFFGQGTRLTVV.

CDR3 region: CASSRDRDGYTF. The CDR3 bases are TGTGCCAGCAGTCGGGACAGAGATGGCTACACCTTC. The chain links TRBV12-3 or TRBV12-4 to TRBJ1-2; 7 bases fit TRBD1. The CDR3 has 12 amino acids. V dropped 5 bases and J dropped 6; count of bases not matched to a gene: 3.